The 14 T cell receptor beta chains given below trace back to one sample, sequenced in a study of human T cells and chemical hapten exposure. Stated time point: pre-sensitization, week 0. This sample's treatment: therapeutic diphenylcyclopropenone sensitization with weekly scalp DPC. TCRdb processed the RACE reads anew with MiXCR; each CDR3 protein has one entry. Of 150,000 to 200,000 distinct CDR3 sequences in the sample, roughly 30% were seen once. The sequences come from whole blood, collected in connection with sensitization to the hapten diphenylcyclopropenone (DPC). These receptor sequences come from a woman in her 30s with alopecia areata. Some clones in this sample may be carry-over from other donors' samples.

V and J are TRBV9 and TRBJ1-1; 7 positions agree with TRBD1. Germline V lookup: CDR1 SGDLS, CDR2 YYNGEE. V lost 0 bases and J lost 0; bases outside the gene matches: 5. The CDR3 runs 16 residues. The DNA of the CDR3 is TGTGCCAGCAGCGTAGAGGGACAGAATTTGAACACTGAAGCTTTCTTT. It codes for CASSVEGQNLNTEAFF.

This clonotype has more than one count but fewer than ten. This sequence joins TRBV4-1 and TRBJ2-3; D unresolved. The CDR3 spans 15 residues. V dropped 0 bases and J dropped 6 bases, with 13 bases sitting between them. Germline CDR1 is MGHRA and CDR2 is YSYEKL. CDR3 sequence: CASSQDLADGDTQYF. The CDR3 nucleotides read TGCGCCAGCAGCCAAGACCTGGCCGACGGGGATACGCAGTATTTT.

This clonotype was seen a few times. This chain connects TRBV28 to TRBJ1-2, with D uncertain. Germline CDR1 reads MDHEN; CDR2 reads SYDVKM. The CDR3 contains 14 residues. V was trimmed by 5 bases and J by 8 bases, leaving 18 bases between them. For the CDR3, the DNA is TGTGCCAGCAGTCCCGCTCAAAGGTTTGGAGGCTACACCTTC. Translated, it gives CASSPAQRFGGYTF.

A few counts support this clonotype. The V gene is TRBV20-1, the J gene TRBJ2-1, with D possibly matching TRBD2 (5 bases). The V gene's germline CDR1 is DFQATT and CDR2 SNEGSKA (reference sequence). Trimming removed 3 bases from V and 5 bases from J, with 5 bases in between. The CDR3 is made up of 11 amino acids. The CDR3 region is CSARRDNEQFF. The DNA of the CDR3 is TGCAGTGCTAGGAGGGACAATGAGCAGTTCTTC.

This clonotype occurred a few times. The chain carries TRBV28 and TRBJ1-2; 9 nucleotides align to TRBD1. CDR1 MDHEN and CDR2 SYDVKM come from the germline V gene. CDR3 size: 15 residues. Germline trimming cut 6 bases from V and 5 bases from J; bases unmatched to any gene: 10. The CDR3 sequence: CASSPGTGWSYGYTF. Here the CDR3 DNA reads TGTGCCAGCAGCCCCGGGACAGGGTGGTCGTATGGCTACACCTTC.

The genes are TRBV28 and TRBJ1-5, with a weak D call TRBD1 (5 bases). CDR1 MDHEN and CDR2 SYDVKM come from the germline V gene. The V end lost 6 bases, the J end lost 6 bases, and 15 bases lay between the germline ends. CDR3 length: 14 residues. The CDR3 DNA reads TGTGCCAGCAGCCTTAACGGGGCAGGTCAGCCCCAGCATTTT. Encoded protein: CASSLNGAGQPQHF.

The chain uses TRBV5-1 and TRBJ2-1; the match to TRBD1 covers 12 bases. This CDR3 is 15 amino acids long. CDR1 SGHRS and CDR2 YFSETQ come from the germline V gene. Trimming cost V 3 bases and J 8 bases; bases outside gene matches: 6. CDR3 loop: CASSSAGTGGDEQFF. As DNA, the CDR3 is TGCGCCAGCAGCTCAGCCGGGACAGGGGGCGATGAGCAGTTCTTC.

The CDR3 spells CASSYRGRQETQYF. The DNA for the CDR3 is TGTGCCAGCAGTTATCGAGGGCGACAAGAGACCCAGTACTTC. The rearrangement joins TRBV6-5 to TRBJ2-5; D perhaps matches TRBD2 (5 bases). V was trimmed by 3 bases and J by 2 bases, leaving 10 bases between them. Germline V gene sequence: CDR1 MNHEY, CDR2 SVGAGI. The CDR3 has 14 residues.

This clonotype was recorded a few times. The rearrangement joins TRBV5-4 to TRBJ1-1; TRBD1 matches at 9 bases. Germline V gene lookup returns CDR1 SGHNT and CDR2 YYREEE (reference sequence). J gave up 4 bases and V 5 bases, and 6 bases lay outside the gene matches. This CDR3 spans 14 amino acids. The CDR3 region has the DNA TGTGCCAGCAGAGACAGGGGGGGAATCACTGAAGCTTTCTTT. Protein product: CASRDRGGITEAFF.

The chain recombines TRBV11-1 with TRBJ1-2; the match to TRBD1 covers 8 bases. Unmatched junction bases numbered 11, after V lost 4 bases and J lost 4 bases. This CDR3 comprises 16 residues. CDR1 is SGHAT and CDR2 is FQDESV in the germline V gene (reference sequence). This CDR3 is CASSSGQGIGAYGYTF. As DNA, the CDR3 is TGTGCCAGCAGCTCCGGACAGGGCATTGGGGCCTATGGCTACACCTTC.

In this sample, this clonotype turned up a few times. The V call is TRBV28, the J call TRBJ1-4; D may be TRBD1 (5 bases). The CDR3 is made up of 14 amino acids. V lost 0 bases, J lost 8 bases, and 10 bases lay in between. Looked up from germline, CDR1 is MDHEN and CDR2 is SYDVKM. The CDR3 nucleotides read TGTGCCAGCAGTTTATGGCAGGGCGGGGAAAAACTGTTTTTT. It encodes CASSLWQGGEKLFF.

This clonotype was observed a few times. This CDR3 reads CASSKLAGVYNEQFF. DNA for the CDR3: TGTGCCAGCAGTAAACTAGCGGGGGTTTACAATGAGCAGTTCTTC. The J gene is TRBJ2-1, the V gene TRBV6-4; 11 nucleotides agree with TRBD2. There are 15 residues in the CDR3. Germline V gene data show CDR1 as MRHNA and CDR2 as SNTAGT. Germline trimming cut 5 bases from V and 4 bases from J; bases unmatched to any gene: 4.

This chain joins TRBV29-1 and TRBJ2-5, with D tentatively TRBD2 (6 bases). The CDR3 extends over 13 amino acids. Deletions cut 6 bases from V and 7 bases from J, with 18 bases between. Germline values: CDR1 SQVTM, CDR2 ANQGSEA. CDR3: CSVKTVRGGTQYF. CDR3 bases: TGCAGCGTGAAGACTGTGCGGGGAGGGACCCAGTACTTC. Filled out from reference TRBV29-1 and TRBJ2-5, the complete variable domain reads SAVISQKPSRDICQRGTSLTIQCQVDSQVTMMFWYRQQPGQSLTLIATANQGSEATYESGFVIDKFPISRPNLTFSTLTVSNMSPEDSSIYLCSVKTVRGGTQYFGPGTRLLVL.

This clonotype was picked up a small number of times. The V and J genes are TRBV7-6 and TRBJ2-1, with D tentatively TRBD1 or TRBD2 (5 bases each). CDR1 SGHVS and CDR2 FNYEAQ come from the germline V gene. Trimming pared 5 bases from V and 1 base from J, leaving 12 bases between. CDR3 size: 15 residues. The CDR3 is CASSLSGLSYNEQFF. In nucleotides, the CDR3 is TGTGCCAGCAGCCTTTCGGGGCTTTCCTACAATGAGCAGTTCTTC.